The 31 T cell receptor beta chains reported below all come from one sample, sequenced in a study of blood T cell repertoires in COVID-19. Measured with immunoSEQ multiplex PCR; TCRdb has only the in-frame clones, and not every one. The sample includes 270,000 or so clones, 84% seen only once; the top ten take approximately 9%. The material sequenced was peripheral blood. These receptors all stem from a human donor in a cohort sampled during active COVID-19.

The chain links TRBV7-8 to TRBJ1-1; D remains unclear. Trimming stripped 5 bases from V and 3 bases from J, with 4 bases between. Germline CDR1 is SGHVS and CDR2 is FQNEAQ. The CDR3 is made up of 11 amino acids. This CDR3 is CASSPYTEAFF. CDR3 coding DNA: TGTGCCAGCAGCCCCTACACTGAAGCTTTCTTT.

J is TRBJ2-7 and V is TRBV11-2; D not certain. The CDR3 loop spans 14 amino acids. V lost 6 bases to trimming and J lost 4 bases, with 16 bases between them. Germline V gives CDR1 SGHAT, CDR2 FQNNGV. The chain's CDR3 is CASSKETSGYEQYF. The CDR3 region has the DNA TGTGCCAGCAGTAAAGAAACGTCGGGTTACGAGCAGTACTTC.

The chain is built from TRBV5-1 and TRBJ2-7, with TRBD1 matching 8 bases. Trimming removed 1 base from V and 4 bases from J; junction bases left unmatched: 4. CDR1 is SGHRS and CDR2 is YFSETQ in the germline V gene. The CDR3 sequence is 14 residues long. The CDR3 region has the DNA TGCGCCAGCAGCTTGTGGGACAGGATATACGAGCAGTACTTC. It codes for CASSLWDRIYEQYF. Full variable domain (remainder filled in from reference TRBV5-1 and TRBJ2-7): KAGVTQTPRYLIKTRGQQVTLSCSPISGHRSVSWYQQTPGQGLQFLFEYFSETQRNKGNFPGRFSGRQFSNSRSEMNVSTLELGDSALYLCASSLWDRIYEQYFGPGTRLTVT.

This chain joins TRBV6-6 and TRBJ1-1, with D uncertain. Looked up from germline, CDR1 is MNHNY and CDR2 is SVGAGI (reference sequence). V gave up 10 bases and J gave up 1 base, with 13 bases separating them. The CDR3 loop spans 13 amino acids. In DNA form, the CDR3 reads TGTGCCACCGGGGAGACCGGGAACACTGAAGCTTTCTTT. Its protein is CATGETGNTEAFF.

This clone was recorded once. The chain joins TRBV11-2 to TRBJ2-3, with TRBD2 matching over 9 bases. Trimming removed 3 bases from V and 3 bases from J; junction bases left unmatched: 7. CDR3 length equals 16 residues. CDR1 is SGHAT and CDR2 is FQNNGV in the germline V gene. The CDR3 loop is CASSLGAGGTTDTQYF. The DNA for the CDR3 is TGTGCCAGCAGCTTGGGAGCGGGGGGAACTACAGATACGCAGTATTTT.

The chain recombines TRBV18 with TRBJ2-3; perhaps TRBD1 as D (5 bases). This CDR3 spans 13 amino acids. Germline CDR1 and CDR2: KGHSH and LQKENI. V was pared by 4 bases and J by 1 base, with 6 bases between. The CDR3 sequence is CASSLRGTDTQYF. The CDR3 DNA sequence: TGTGCCAGCTCACTCAGGGGCACAGATACGCAGTATTTT. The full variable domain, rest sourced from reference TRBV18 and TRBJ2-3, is NAGVMQNPRHLVRRRGQEARLRCSPMKGHSHVYWYRQLPEEGLKFMVYLQKENIIDESGMPKERFSAEFPKEGPSILRIQQVVRGDSAAYFCASSLRGTDTQYFGPGTRLTVL.

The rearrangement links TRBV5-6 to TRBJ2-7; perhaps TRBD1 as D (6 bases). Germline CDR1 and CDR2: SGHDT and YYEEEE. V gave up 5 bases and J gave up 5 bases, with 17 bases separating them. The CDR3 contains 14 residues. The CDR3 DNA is TGTGCCAGCAGGATAACAGGGCGGGTGGACGAGCAGTACTTC. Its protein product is CASRITGRVDEQYF. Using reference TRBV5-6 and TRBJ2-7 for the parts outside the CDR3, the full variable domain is DAGVTQSPTHLIKTRGQQVTLRCSPKSGHDTVSWYQQALGQGPQFIFQYYEEEERQRGNFPDRFSGHQFPNYSSELNVNALLLGDSALYLCASRITGRVDEQYFGPGTRLTVT.

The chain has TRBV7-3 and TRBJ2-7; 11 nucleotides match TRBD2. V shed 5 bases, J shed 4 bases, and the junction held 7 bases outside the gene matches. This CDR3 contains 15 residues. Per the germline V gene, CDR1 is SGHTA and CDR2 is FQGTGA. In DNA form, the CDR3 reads TGTGCCAGCAGCCTAGCGGGAGGCCAGATGTACGAGCAGTACTTC. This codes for CASSLAGGQMYEQYF.

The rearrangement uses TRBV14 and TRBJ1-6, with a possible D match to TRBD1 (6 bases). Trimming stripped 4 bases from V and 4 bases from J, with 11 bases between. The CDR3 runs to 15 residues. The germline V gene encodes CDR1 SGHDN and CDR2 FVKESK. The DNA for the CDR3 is TGTGCCAGCAGCCCACGGACAGCTTATAATTCACCCCTCCACTTT. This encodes CASSPRTAYNSPLHF.

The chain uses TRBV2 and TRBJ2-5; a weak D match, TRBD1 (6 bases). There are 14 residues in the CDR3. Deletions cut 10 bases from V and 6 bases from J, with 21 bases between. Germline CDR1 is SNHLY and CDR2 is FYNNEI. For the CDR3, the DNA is TGTGCCATGCATACGTCCGGGACATCGCAGACCCAGTACTTC. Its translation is CAMHTSGTSQTQYF.

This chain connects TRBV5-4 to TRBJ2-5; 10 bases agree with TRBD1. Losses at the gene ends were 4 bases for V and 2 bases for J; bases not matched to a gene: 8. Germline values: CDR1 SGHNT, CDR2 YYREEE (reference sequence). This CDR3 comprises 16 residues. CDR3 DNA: TGTGCCAGCAGCCCCAGGACAGGGGGGGGACAAGAGACCCAGTACTTC. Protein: CASSPRTGGGQETQYF.

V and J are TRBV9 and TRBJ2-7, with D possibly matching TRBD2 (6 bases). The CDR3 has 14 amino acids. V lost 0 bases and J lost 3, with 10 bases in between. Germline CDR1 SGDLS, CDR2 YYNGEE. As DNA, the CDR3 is TGTGCCAGCAGCGTAGGGTCTAGCGTCTACGAGCAGTACTTC. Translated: CASSVGSSVYEQYF.

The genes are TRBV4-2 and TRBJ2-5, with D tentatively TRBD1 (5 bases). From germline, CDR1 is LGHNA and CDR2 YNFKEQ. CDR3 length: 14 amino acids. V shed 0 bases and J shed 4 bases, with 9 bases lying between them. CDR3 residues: CASSQDSQGETQYF. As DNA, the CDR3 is TGTGCCAGCAGCCAAGACTCCCAGGGAGAGACCCAGTACTTC.

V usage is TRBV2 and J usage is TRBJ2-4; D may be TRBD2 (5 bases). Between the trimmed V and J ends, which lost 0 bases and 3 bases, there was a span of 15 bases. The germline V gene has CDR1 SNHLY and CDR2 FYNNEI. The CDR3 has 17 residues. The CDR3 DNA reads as TGTGCCAGCAGTGAAGCGCTTCCGGGAATCGGCAAAAACATTCAGTACTTC. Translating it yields CASSEALPGIGKNIQYF.

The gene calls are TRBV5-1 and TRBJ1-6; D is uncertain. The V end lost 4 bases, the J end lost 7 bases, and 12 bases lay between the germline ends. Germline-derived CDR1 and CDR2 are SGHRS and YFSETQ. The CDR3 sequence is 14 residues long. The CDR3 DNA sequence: TGCGCCAGCAGCCGGGAGGGCGTCAATTCACCCCTCCACTTT. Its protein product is CASSREGVNSPLHF.

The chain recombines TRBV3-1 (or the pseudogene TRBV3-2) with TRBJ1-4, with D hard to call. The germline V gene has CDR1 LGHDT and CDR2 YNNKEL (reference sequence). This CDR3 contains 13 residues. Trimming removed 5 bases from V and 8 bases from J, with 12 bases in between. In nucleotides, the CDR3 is TGTGCCAGCAGCGGCGGAGCATCGGAAAAACTGTTTTTT. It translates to CASSGGASEKLFF.

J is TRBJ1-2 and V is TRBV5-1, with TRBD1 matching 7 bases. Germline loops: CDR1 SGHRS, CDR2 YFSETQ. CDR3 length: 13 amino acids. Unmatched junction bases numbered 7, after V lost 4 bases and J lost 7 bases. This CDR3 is CASSPGQDFGYTF. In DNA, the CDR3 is TGCGCCAGCAGCCCAGGACAGGATTTTGGCTACACCTTC.

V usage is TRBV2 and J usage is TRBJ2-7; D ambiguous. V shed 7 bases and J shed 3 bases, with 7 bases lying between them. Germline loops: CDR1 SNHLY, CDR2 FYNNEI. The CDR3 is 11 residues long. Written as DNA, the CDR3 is TGTGCCAGCATGCTGAGCTACGAGCAGTACTTC. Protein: CASMLSYEQYF.

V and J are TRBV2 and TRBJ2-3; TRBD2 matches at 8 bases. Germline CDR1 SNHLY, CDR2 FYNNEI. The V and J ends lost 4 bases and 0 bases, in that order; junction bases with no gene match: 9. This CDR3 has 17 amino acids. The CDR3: CASSGLSAGASTDTQYF. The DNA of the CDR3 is TGTGCCAGCAGTGGGCTGTCAGCGGGGGCTAGCACAGATACGCAGTATTTT.

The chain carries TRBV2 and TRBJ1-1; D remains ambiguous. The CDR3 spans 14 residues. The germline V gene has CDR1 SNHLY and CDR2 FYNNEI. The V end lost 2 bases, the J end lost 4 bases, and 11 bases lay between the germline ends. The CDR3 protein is CASSEQPTSTEAFF. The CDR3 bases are TGTGCCAGCAGTGAACAACCAACAAGCACTGAAGCTTTCTTT.

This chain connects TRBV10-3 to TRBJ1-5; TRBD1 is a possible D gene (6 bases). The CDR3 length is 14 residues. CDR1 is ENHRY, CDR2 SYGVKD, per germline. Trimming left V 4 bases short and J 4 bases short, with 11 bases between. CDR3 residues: CAISADSGNQPQHF. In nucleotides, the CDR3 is TGTGCCATCAGTGCGGACAGTGGGAATCAGCCCCAGCATTTT.

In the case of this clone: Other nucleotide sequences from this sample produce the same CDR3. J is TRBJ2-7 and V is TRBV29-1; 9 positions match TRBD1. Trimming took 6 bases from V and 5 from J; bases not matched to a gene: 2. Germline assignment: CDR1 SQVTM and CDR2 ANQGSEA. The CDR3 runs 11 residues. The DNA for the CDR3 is TGCAGCGTGGACAGGGGCCACGAGCAGTACTTC. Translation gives CSVDRGHEQYF.

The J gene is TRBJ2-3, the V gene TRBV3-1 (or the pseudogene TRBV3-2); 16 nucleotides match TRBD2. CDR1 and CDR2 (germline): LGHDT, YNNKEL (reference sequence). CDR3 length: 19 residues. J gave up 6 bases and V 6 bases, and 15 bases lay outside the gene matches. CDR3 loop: CASSETGTSGRAMLDTQYF. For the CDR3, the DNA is TGTGCCAGCAGTGAGACCGGGACTAGCGGGAGGGCCATGTTGGATACGCAGTATTTT.

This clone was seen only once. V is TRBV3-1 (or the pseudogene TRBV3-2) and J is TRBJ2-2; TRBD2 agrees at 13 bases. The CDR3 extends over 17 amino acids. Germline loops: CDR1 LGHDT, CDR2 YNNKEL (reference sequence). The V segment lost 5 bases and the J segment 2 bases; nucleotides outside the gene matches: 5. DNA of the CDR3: TGTGCCAGCAGCAAGACTAGCGGGGGGTCCAACACCGGGGAGCTGTTTTTT. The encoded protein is CASSKTSGGSNTGELFF.

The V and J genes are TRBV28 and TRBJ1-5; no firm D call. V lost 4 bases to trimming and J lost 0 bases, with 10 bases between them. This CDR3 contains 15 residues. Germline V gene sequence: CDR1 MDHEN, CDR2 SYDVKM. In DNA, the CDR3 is TGTGCCAGCAGTTCGGGGATGTATAGCAATCAGCCCCAGCATTTT. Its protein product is CASSSGMYSNQPQHF.

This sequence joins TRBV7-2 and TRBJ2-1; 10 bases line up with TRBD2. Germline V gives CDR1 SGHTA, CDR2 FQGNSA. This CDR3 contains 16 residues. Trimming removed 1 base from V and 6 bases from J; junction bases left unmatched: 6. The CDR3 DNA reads TGTGCCAGCAGCTTAGAAATAGCGGGAGGAGGCAATGAGCAGTTCTTC. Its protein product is CASSLEIAGGGNEQFF.

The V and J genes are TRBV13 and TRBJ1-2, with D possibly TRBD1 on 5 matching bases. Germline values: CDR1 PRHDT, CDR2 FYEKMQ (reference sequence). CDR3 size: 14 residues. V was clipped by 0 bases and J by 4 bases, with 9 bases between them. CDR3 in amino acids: CASSLGQAPYGYTF. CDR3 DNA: TGTGCCAGCAGCTTAGGACAGGCCCCCTATGGCTACACCTTC.

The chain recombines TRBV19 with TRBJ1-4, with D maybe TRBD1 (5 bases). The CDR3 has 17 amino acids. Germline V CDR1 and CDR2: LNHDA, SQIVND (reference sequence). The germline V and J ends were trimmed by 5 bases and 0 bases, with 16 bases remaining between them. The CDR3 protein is CASSPGGAGATNEKLFF. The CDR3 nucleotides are TGTGCCAGTAGTCCCGGAGGGGCTGGGGCAACTAATGAAAAACTGTTTTTT.

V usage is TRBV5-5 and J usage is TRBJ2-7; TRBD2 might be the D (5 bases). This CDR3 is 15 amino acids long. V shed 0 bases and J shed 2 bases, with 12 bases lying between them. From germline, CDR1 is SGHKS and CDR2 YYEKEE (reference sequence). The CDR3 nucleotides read TGTGCCAGCAGCTTGGCCGGTGGGAGCACCTACGAGCAGTACTTC. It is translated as CASSLAGGSTYEQYF.

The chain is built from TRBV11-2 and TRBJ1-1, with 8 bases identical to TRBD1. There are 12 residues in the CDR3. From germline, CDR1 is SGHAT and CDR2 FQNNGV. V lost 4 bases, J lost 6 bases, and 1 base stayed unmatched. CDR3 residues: CASSSDRAEAFF. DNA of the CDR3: TGTGCCAGCAGCTCGGACAGGGCTGAAGCTTTCTTT.

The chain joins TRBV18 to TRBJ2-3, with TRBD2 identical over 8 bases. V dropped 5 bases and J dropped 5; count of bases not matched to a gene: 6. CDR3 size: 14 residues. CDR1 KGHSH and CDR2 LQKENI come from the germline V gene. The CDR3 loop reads CASSGTRYEDTQYF. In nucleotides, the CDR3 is TGTGCCAGCTCAGGGACTAGGTACGAAGATACGCAGTATTTT.